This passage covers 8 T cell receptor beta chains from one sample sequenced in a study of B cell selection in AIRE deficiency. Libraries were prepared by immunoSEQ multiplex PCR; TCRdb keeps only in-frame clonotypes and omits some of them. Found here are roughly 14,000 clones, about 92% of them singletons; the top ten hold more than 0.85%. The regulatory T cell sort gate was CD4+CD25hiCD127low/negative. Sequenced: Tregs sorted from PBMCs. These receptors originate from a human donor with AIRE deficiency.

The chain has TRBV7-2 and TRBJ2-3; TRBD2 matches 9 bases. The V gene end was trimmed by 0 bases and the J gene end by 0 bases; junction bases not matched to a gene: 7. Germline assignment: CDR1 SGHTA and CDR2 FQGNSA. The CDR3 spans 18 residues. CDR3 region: CASSLAAAGGLSTDTQYF. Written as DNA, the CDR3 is TGTGCCAGCAGCTTAGCAGCGGCGGGAGGGCTTAGCACAGATACGCAGTATTTT.

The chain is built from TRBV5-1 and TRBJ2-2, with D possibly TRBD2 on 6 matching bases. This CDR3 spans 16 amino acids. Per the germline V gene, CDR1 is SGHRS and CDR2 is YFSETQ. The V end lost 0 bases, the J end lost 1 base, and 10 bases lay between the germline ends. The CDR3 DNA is TGCGCCAGCAGCTTGGCCGGGGGAGGGAACACCGGGGAGCTGTTTTTT. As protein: CASSLAGGGNTGELFF.

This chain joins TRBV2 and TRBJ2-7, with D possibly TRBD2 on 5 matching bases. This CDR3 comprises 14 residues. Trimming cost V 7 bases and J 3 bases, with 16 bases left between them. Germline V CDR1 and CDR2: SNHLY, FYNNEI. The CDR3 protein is CASNPREGSYEQYF. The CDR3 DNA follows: TGTGCCAGCAACCCCCGTGAGGGTAGCTACGAGCAGTACTTC.

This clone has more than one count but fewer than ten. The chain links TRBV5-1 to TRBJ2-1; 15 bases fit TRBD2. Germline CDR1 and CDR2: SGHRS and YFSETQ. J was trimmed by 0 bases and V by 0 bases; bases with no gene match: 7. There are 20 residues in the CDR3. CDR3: CASSLALGLAGGSSYNEQFF. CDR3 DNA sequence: TGCGCCAGCAGCTTGGCTTTGGGACTAGCGGGGGGAAGCTCCTACAATGAGCAGTTCTTC.

The chain's CDR3 is CASSPQVNTEAFF. The CDR3 nucleotides are TGCGCCAGCAGCCCGCAGGTTAACACTGAAGCTTTCTTT. This chain joins TRBV5-1 and TRBJ1-1; D is unclear. Germline values: CDR1 SGHRS, CDR2 YFSETQ. CDR3 size: 13 residues. Trimming shortened V by 4 bases and J by 2 bases, and 9 bases separated the two germline ends.

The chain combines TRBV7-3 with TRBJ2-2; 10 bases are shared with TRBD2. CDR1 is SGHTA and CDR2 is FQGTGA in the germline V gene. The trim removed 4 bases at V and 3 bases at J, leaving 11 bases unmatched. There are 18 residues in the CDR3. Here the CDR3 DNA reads TGTGCCAGCAGCTCCCTCGCTAGCGGGAGTAGGTACACCGGGGAGCTGTTTTTT. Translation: CASSSLASGSRYTGELFF.

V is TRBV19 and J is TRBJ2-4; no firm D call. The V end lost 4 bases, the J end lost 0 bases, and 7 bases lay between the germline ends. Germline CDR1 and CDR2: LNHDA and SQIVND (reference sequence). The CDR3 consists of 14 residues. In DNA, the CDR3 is TGTGCCAGTAGTACTCGACTAGCCAAAAACATTCAGTACTTC. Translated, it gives CASSTRLAKNIQYF. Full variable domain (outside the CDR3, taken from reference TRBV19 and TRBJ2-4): DGGITQSPKYLFRKEGQNVTLSCEQNLNHDAMYWYRQDPGQGLRLIYYSQIVNDFQKGDIAEGYSVSREKKESFPLTVTSAQKNPTAFYLCASSTRLAKNIQYFGAGTRLSVL.

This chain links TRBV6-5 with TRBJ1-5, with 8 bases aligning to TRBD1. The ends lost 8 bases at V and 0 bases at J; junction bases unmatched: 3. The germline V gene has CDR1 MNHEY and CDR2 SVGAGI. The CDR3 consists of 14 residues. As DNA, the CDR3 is TGTGCCAGCGGACAGGGCGGTAGCAATCAGCCCCAGCATTTT. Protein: CASGQGGSNQPQHF.